The 12 T cell receptor beta chains given below trace back to one sample, sequenced in a study of T cell responses to AZD1222 COVID-19 vaccine. TCRdb keeps only in-frame clones here, not all; method: immunoSEQ multiplex PCR. In the table there are 130,000 to 150,000 clones, about 92% of which are singletons. The material sequenced was peripheral blood, taken on day 0 of AZD1222 vaccination. These receptor sequences come from an adult in good health.

The V gene is TRBV28, the J gene TRBJ2-7; TRBD1 matches 10 bases. Germline assignment: CDR1 MDHEN and CDR2 SYDVKM. CDR3 length equals 13 residues. V shed 8 bases and J 3 bases; nucleotides not matched to a gene: 4. As DNA, the CDR3 is TGTGCCAGCGGACGGACAGGGGGCTACGAGCAGTACTTC. Its translation: CASGRTGGYEQYF.

The chain employs TRBV19 and TRBJ2-5; tentative D call: TRBD1 (6 bases). Trimming left V 1 base short and J 5 bases short, with 8 bases between. Looked up from germline, CDR1 is LNHDA and CDR2 is SQIVND (reference sequence). The CDR3 runs to 13 residues. CDR3 in amino acids: CASSIGRGETQYF. For the CDR3, the DNA is TGTGCCAGTAGTATAGGAAGGGGGGAGACCCAGTACTTC.

This chain links TRBV10-3 with TRBJ1-4, with 9 bases that match TRBD1. Germline V gene sequence: CDR1 ENHRY, CDR2 SYGVKD. After removal of 5 bases from V and 7 bases from J, the junction contained 8 bases not matched to a gene. The CDR3 spans 15 residues. CDR3 amino acids: CAISTSGTGIEKLFF. CDR3 coding DNA: TGTGCCATCAGTACTTCCGGGACAGGGATTGAAAAACTGTTTTTT.

This chain uses TRBV5-4 with TRBJ2-7; 8 bases fit TRBD1. Germline loops: CDR1 SGHNT, CDR2 YYREEE (reference sequence). The CDR3 length is 14 residues. J lost 0 bases, V lost 5 bases, and 4 bases had no gene match. CDR3 coding DNA: TGTGCCAGCAGTATTCAGGGGGCCTCCTACGAGCAGTACTTC. Protein: CASSIQGASYEQYF.

V and J are TRBV30 and TRBJ1-1; TRBD1 aligns across 8 bases. Trimming at V came to 3 bases and at J to 2 bases, leaving 8 bases not matched to a gene. Germline V gene data show CDR1 as GTSNPN and CDR2 as SVGIG (reference sequence). CDR3 length: 15 residues. In nucleotides, the CDR3 is TGTGCCTGGAGCCTGACAGGGGCGCCAAACACTGAAGCTTTCTTT. Amino acids: CAWSLTGAPNTEAFF.

This chain uses TRBV4-1 with TRBJ2-4; D might be TRBD2 (7 bases). The CDR3 loop spans 17 amino acids. V lost 2 bases and J 0 bases, leaving 14 bases between the germline ends. Per the germline V gene, CDR1 is MGHRA and CDR2 is YSYEKL. This CDR3 reads CASSQPGGGAAKNIQYF. Here the CDR3 DNA reads TGCGCCAGCAGCCAACCCGGCGGGGGCGCAGCCAAAAACATTCAGTACTTC.

The chain combines TRBV4-1 with TRBJ1-3; D unresolved. This CDR3 has 13 amino acids. Trimming left V 1 base short and J 2 bases short, with 3 bases between. CDR1 is MGHRA and CDR2 is YSYEKL in the germline V gene. CDR3: CASSQGPGNTIYF. CDR3 sequence (DNA): TGCGCCAGCAGCCAAGGTCCTGGAAACACCATATATTTT.

The V call is TRBV18, the J call TRBJ1-1; D is undetermined. Between the trimmed V and J ends, which lost 1 base and 6 bases, there was a span of 9 bases. This CDR3 comprises 13 residues. Germline V lookup: CDR1 KGHSH, CDR2 LQKENI. The CDR3 sequence: CASSPRVDPEAFF. Here the CDR3 DNA reads TGTGCCAGCTCACCACGAGTTGATCCTGAAGCTTTCTTT. Supplemented by reference TRBV18 and TRBJ1-1, the full variable domain reads NAGVMQNPRHLVRRRGQEARLRCSPMKGHSHVYWYRQLPEEGLKFMVYLQKENIIDESGMPKERFSAEFPKEGPSILRIQQVVRGDSAAYFCASSPRVDPEAFFGQGTRLTVV.

The chain uses TRBV18 and TRBJ2-7; 9 bases are a match to TRBD1. Germline CDR1 reads KGHSH; CDR2 reads LQKENI. The CDR3 has 15 amino acids. V dropped 6 bases and J dropped 1; count of bases not matched to a gene: 7. CDR3 in DNA: TGTGCCAGCTCGACAGGGGGGAGTAGGTCCTACGAGCAGTACTTC. Its protein product is CASSTGGSRSYEQYF.

The chain employs TRBV2 and TRBJ1-5; 9 bases align to TRBD1. CDR1 SNHLY and CDR2 FYNNEI come from the germline V gene. The CDR3 runs 13 residues. V was clipped by 4 bases and J by 5 bases; unmatched bases: 0. The CDR3 here is CASSGQGDQPQHF. In DNA, the CDR3 is TGTGCCAGCAGTGGACAGGGGGATCAGCCCCAGCATTTT. Looking up the rest from reference TRBV2 and TRBJ1-5 gives the full variable domain: EPEVTQTPSHQVTQMGQEVILRCVPISNHLYFYWYRQILGQKVEFLVSFYNNEISEKSEIFDDQFSVERPDGSNFTLKIRSTKLEDSAMYFCASSGQGDQPQHFGDGTRLSIL.

The V gene is TRBV11-2, the J gene TRBJ1-2; 9 bases fit TRBD1. In germline, CDR1 is SGHAT, CDR2 FQNNGV. The V segment lost 4 bases and the J segment 3 bases; nucleotides outside the gene matches: 9. The CDR3 length is 16 residues. DNA of the CDR3: TGTGCCAGCAGCTGGTTTTCCGGGACAGGGCACTATGGCTACACCTTC. It translates to CASSWFSGTGHYGYTF.

The chain recombines TRBV19 with TRBJ1-2; D possibly corresponds to TRBD1 (5 bases). From germline, CDR1 is LNHDA and CDR2 SQIVND (reference sequence). CDR3 length: 15 amino acids. With 3 bases removed from V and 8 bases from J, the gap between germline ends came to 19 bases. The CDR3 loop reads CASSIKTGALGGYTF. In DNA form, the CDR3 reads TGTGCCAGTAGTATCAAAACCGGGGCGCTGGGGGGCTACACCTTC.